This T cell receptor (beta chain) was recorded in a study of T-cell memory formation after mild COVID-19. Study information: TCR clusters showed largely donor specificity.

Study-level findings and limits: Among clones peaking at day 37 in the second wave, SARS-CoV-2 specificity remained unconfirmed. Clones contracting over day 15 to 85 were CD4/CD8 balanced, with later expanders leaning CD4+.

The germline V gene encodes CDR1 MNHEY and CDR2 SVGAGI. CDR3 length equals 14 residues. After removal of 6 bases from V and 4 bases from J, the junction contained 8 bases not matched to a gene. TCRdb independently ran MiXCR on the 5' RACE reads; one entry per CDR3 protein. The sample consists of 530,000 or so distinct CDR3 sequences, roughly 17% of them appearing once. This clonotype was picked up a small number of times. Its target is not known. This TCR came from an adult woman who had mild COVID-19 (a few samples of this study predate the infection). Cell type and time point are not known. V gene TRBV6-5 combines with J gene TRBJ1-1, with 7 bases lining up with TRBD1. The sample consisted of PBMCs or a T cell subset sorted from them (not recorded which). The CDR3 nucleotides read TGTGCCAGCAGAAAAAAGGGGGCGCCCACTGAAGCTTTCTTT. Protein product: CASRKKGAPTEAFF.